A single sample is the source of the 21 T cell receptor beta chains below, sequenced in a study of T-cell memory formation after mild COVID-19. TCRdb reprocessed the 5' RACE reads via MiXCR and lists one record per CDR3 protein. The sample lists fewer than 600,000 distinct CDR3 sequences; about a fifth were seen once. The sample comprised PBMCs or a T cell subset sorted from them (not recorded which). The receptors were gathered from an adult woman who had mild COVID-19 (a few samples of this study predate the infection). Cell type and time point are not known.

The chain recombines TRBV5-1 with TRBJ1-1; 8 bases agree with TRBD1. With V trimmed by 7 bases and J by 3 bases, 5 bases remained unmatched. This CDR3 has 13 residues. Germline CDR1 is SGHRS and CDR2 is YFSETQ. CDR3 amino acids: CASFTRGHTEAFF. The CDR3 nucleotides read TGCGCCAGCTTTACCAGGGGGCACACTGAAGCTTTCTTT.

The rearrangement links TRBV9 to TRBJ2-1, with a tentative D call TRBD1 (6 bases). The CDR3 extends over 15 amino acids. V lost 0 bases and J lost 6, with 13 bases in between. Germline V gene lookup returns CDR1 SGDLS and CDR2 YYNGEE. CDR3 coding DNA: TGTGCCAGCAGCGTAGACACAGGGAAGGGCAATGAGCAGTTCTTC. Protein product: CASSVDTGKGNEQFF.

This clonotype was seen a few times. The chain is built from TRBV7-2 and TRBJ1-5, with TRBD1 matching over 7 bases. This CDR3 contains 15 residues. The germline V gene has CDR1 SGHTA and CDR2 FQGNSA. The ends lost 3 bases at V and 2 bases at J; junction bases unmatched: 4. The CDR3 region has the DNA TGTGCCAGCAGCTTGACAGGGAATCGCAATCAGCCCCAGCATTTT. Translated: CASSLTGNRNQPQHF.

The CDR3, as DNA: TGTGCCAGCAGCTTCGACAGCGGAACCTACGAGCAGTACTTC. It yields the protein CASSFDSGTYEQYF. The chain couples TRBV7-8 to TRBJ2-7; D is possibly TRBD1 or TRBD2 (5 bases each). CDR1 and CDR2 from the germline V gene are SGHVS and FQNEAQ. V was pared by 3 bases and J by 2 bases, with 11 bases between. CDR3 length: 14 amino acids.

CDR3 sequence: CASSPVSGRYNEQFF. DNA for the CDR3: TGTGCCAGCTCGCCTGTTAGCGGGAGGTACAATGAGCAGTTCTTC. This chain joins TRBV18 and TRBJ2-1, with 10 bases identical to TRBD2. Germline CDR1 KGHSH, CDR2 LQKENI. J was trimmed by 4 bases and V by 6 bases; bases with no gene match: 6. CDR3 length: 15 amino acids.

This clonotype has just a few counts. The chain links TRBV20-1 to TRBJ2-7; no clear D gene. The germline V and J ends were trimmed by 0 bases and 0 bases, with 9 bases remaining between them. The V gene's germline CDR1 is DFQATT and CDR2 SNEGSKA (reference sequence). This CDR3 has 14 amino acids. The CDR3 DNA follows: TGCAGTGCTAGAGATAACGGCGGCTCCTACGAGCAGTACTTC. Translated: CSARDNGGSYEQYF.

This clonotype was seen a few times. V usage is TRBV15 and J usage is TRBJ2-2; TRBD1 agrees at 8 bases. Germline V gives CDR1 LNHNV, CDR2 YYDKDF (reference sequence). The junction had 8 bases not matched to a gene; V was cut back by 7 bases and J by 4 bases. The CDR3 spans 15 residues. In nucleotides, the CDR3 is TGTGCCACCACCCAGTACGGACAGGGCACCGGGGAGCTGTTTTTT. It specifies CATTQYGQGTGELFF. The entire variable domain, with the rest obtained from reference TRBV15 and TRBJ2-2, is as follows: DAMVIQNPRYQVTQFGKPVTLSCSQTLNHNVMYWYQQKSSQAPKLLFHYYDKDFNNEADTPDNFQSRRPNTSFCFLDIRSPGLGDTAMYLCATTQYGQGTGELFFGEGSRLTVL.

This clonotype showed up just a few times. This chain links TRBV2 with TRBJ2-3, with TRBD2 identical over 12 bases. Germline V lookup: CDR1 SNHLY, CDR2 FYNNEI. V trimming: 6 bases; J trimming: 4 bases; junction bases outside the gene matches: 8. The length of the CDR3 is 16 residues. The CDR3 is CASRSWTSGVPDTQYF. The CDR3 nucleotides are TGTGCCAGCAGATCCTGGACTAGCGGGGTCCCAGATACGCAGTATTTT. The whole variable domain, remainder taken from reference TRBV2 and TRBJ2-3, is EPEVTQTPSHQVTQMGQEVILRCVPISNHLYFYWYRQILGQKVEFLVSFYNNEISEKSEIFDDQFSVERPDGSNFTLKIRSTKLEDSAMYFCASRSWTSGVPDTQYFGPGTRLTVL.

This clonotype was counted between two and nine times. This chain's CDR3 is CASRGTALHSPLHF. The CDR3 region has the DNA TGTGCCAGCAGGGGAACAGCACTCCATTCACCCCTCCACTTT. The V and J genes are TRBV12-3 or TRBV12-4 and TRBJ1-6, with D hard to call. V lost 6 bases and J lost 8, with 14 bases in between. The CDR3 loop spans 14 amino acids.

The chain joins TRBV5-1 to TRBJ2-7; D is undetermined. Germline V CDR1 and CDR2: SGHRS, YFSETQ. The V and J ends lost 0 bases and 6 bases respectively, with 7 bases between them. The CDR3 extends over 12 amino acids. The CDR3 is CASSLDVGEQYF. Here the CDR3 DNA reads TGCGCCAGCAGCTTGGACGTAGGCGAGCAGTACTTC.

This chain joins TRBV18 and TRBJ2-5, with no clear D. The CDR3 is 14 residues long. Germline CDR1 KGHSH, CDR2 LQKENI. The ends were cut back, 3 bases at V and 4 bases at J, with 12 bases in the middle. The CDR3 region is CASSPASNPETQYF. The DNA of the CDR3 is TGTGCCAGCTCACCCGCATCCAATCCAGAGACCCAGTACTTC.

The chain combines TRBV5-1 with TRBJ2-2; 13 bases align to TRBD2. The CDR3 is made up of 16 amino acids. The J segment lost 6 bases and the V segment lost 4 bases, leaving 6 bases of the junction unmatched. Germline V gene sequence: CDR1 SGHRS, CDR2 YFSETQ. The CDR3 protein is CASSINGLAGAGELFF. The CDR3 bases are TGCGCCAGCAGCATAAACGGACTAGCGGGGGCCGGGGAGCTGTTTTTT.

This clonotype was seen more than once but under ten times. The chain links TRBV6-6 to TRBJ2-3; unclear D gene. The CDR3 covers 15 residues. Germline V gives CDR1 MNHNY, CDR2 SVGAGI (reference sequence). Between the trimmed V and J ends, which lost 5 bases and 0 bases, there was a span of 12 bases. CDR3 in amino acids: CASSQTAISTDTQYF. Here the CDR3 DNA reads TGTGCCAGCAGTCAAACAGCGATTAGCACAGATACGCAGTATTTT.

The CDR3 loop reads CATSEVGGLDTQYF. DNA of the CDR3: TGTGCCACCAGTGAAGTGGGGGGTCTAGATACGCAGTATTTT. V usage is TRBV24-1 and J usage is TRBJ2-3, with a possible D match to TRBD2 (6 bases). This CDR3 comprises 14 residues. The germline V gene encodes CDR1 KGHDR and CDR2 SFDVKD. V shed 4 bases and J shed 5 bases, with 12 bases lying between them.

This CDR3 is CASPSKVSDTQYF. The CDR3 DNA is TGTGCCAGCCCCTCGAAGGTCTCAGATACGCAGTATTTT. The V and J genes are TRBV7-9 and TRBJ2-3; no firm D call. V was clipped by 8 bases and J by 4 bases, with 13 bases between them. Looked up from germline, CDR1 is SEHNR and CDR2 is FQNEAQ (reference sequence). The CDR3 is made up of 13 amino acids.

This sequence joins TRBV27 and TRBJ1-4, with a possible D match to TRBD1 (6 bases). Trimming took off 5 bases at V and 8 bases at J, with 21 bases between the two ends. The CDR3 extends over 16 amino acids. Germline CDR1 and CDR2: MNHEY and SMNVEV (reference sequence). CDR3 DNA: TGTGCCAGCAGTATCCTACAGGGCTCCCTTAACGAAAAACTGTTTTTT. This encodes CASSILQGSLNEKLFF.

This clonotype was seen only a few times. The V gene is TRBV12-5, the J gene TRBJ2-1; D unclear. V was pared by 4 bases and J by 12 bases, with 16 bases between. Germline V gives CDR1 LGHNT, CDR2 FRNRAP. This CDR3 has 13 residues. CDR3 sequence (DNA): TGTGCTAGTGGTTCCCCACCAACGGCAGGGCAGTTCTTC. Protein: CASGSPPTAGQFF.

The J gene is TRBJ2-7, the V gene TRBV10-3; 8 positions agree with TRBD2. Germline V gives CDR1 ENHRY, CDR2 SYGVKD. This CDR3 has 14 amino acids. Losses at the gene ends were 7 bases for V and 7 bases for J; bases not matched to a gene: 12. The CDR3 is CAIMGVAGLGEQYF. The CDR3 DNA reads TGTGCCATCATGGGAGTAGCGGGACTGGGTGAGCAGTACTTC.

This clonotype was seen only a few times. The chain couples TRBV4-3 to TRBJ2-3; 9 bases fit TRBD2. The CDR3 is 17 residues long. J was trimmed by 2 bases and V by 0 bases; bases with no gene match: 6. Germline assignment: CDR1 LGHNA and CDR2 YSLEER. CDR3 coding DNA: TGCGCCAGCAGCCAAGATAGGGCTAGCGGGATCACAGATACGCAGTATTTT. This gives the protein CASSQDRASGITDTQYF.

V is TRBV5-1 and J is TRBJ2-3, with TRBD2 as a possible D gene (5 bases). V dropped 6 bases and J dropped 4 bases, with 9 bases sitting between them. The CDR3 is made up of 12 amino acids. Germline V gene data show CDR1 as SGHRS and CDR2 as YFSETQ. CDR3 bases: TGCGCCAGCAAGGAGGAAGCAGATACGCAGTATTTT. It translates to CASKEEADTQYF.

V and J are TRBV7-9 and TRBJ2-1; tentative D call: TRBD1 (5 bases). The V gene's germline CDR1 is SEHNR and CDR2 FQNEAQ (reference sequence). The CDR3 spans 15 residues. Trimming removed 0 bases from V and 5 bases from J, with 11 bases in between. The CDR3 DNA is TGTGCCAGCAGCTTAGCGGGGCCGAATAACAATGAGCAGTTCTTC. The encoded protein is CASSLAGPNNNEQFF.